This TCR beta chain was sequenced in a study of Graves' ophthalmopathy and Graves' hyperthyroidism. Study conclusions and caveats: Most clonotypes expanded in thyroid above 0.001 frequency were present in blood too.

This clonotype has a handful of counts. Its specificity is unknown. Presentation of ophthalmopathy in the donors involved moderate-to-severe activity, CAS ≥3, NOSPECS ≥4 and a duration under 3 months. Clinical symptoms, serum thyroxine, TRAb, thyroid ultrasound and orbital computed tomography formed the basis of diagnosis. PBMCs originated in 10 ml of fresh peripheral blood. CDR3 regions of TCR beta were amplified from RNA transcripts. The library came from an HTBI-primed first-round RT-PCR and a second-round multiplex PCR. TCRdb re-analysed the multiplex PCR reads in MiXCR, keeping a single row per CDR3 protein. The sample shows 200,000 to 250,000 distinct CDR3 sequences, roughly 50% of them seen only once. Sequencing input: peripheral blood. The receptor was isolated from an adult man with Graves' ophthalmopathy.

The CDR3 sequence: CSVGTLTSKQYF. The CDR3 DNA is TGCAGCGTTGGAACCCTTACATCCAAGCAGTACTTC. The V gene is TRBV29-1, the J gene TRBJ2-7; D is unresolved. Germline V CDR1 and CDR2: SQVTM, ANQGSEA. V was trimmed by 4 bases and J by 8 bases, leaving 15 bases between them. The length of the CDR3 is 12 residues.